The present T cell receptor beta chain was sequenced within a study of blood T cells in healthy people across ages. Notes on the study in general: Naive T cell percentage and TCR beta diversity correlated strongly. Estimated diversity that came from one million T cells was considered an underestimate.

Using a J-beta primer mix together with a sample-barcoded 5' primer, a second PCR was run for roughly 7 to 11 cycles. TCRdb fed the 5' RACE reads into MiXCR, producing one record per CDR3 protein. There are about 780,000 distinct CDR3 sequences in the sample; 62% occur only once, and about a quarter lies in the top ten. This clonotype has more than one count but fewer than ten. What it binds is not known. Germline CDR1 SGHRS, CDR2 YFSETQ. V trimming: 4 bases; J trimming: 6 bases; junction bases outside the gene matches: 6. The CDR3 has 15 amino acids. The sequenced sample consisted of blood. This receptor was obtained from a man aged 25 to 40 in good health. The chain recombines TRBV5-1 with TRBJ1-6; 8 nucleotides line up with TRBD1. DNA of the CDR3: TGCGCCAGCAGCCCCTCAGGGGGCGGTAATTCACCCCTCCACTTT. Translating it yields CASSPSGGGNSPLHF.